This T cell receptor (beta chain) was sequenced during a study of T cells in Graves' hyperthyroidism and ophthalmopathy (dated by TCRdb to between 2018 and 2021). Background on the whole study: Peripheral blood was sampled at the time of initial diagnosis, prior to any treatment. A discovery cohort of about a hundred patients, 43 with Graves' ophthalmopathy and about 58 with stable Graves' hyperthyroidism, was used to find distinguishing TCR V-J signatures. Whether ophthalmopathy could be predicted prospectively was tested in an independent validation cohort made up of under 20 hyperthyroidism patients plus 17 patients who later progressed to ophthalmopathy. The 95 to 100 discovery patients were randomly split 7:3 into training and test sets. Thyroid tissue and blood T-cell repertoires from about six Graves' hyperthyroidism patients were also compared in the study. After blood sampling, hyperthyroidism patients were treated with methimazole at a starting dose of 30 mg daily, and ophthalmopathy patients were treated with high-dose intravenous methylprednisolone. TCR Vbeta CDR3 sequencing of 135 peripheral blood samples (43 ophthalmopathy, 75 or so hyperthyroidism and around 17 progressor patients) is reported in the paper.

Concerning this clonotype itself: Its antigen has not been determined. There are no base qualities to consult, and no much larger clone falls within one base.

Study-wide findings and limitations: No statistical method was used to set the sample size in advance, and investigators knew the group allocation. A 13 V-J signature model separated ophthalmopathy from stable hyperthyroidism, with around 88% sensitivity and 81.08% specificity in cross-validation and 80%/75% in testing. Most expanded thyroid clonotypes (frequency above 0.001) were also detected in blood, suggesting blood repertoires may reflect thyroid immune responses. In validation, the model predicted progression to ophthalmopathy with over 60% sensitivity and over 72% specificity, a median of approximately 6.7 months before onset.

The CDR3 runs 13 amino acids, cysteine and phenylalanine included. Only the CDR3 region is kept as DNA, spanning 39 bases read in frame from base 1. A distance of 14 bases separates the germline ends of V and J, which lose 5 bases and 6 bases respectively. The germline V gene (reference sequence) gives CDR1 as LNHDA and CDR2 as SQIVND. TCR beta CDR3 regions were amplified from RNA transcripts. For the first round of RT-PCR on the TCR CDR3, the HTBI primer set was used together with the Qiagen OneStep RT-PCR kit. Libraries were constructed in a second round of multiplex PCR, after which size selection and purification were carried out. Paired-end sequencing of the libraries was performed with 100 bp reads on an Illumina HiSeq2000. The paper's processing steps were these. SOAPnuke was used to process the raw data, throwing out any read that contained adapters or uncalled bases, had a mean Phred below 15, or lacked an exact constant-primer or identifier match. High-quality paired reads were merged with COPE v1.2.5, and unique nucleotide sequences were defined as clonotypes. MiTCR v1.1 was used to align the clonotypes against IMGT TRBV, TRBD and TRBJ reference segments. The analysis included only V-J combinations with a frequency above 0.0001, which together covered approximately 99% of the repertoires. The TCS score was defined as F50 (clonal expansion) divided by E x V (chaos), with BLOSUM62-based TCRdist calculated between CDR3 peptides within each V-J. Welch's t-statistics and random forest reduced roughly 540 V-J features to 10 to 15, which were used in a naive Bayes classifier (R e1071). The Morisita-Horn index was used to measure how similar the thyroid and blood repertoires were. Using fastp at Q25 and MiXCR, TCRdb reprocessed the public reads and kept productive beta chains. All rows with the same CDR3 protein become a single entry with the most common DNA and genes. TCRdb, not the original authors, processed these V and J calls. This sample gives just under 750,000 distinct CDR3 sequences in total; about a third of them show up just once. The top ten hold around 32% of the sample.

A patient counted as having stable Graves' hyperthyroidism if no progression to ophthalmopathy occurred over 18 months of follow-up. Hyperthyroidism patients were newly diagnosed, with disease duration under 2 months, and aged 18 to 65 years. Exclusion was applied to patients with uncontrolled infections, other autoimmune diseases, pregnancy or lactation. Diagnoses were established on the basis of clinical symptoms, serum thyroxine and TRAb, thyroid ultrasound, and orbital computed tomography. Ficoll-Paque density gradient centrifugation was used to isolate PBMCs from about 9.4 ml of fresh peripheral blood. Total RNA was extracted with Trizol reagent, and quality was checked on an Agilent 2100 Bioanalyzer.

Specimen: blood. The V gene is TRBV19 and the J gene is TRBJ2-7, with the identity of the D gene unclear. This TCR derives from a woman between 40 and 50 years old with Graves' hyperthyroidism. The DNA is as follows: TGTGCCAGTAGTCTCCTCTCGGGTAGCGAGCAGTACTTC. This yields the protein CASSLLSGSEQYF.